These 30 T cell receptor beta chains originate from one sample sequenced in a study of spatial heterogeneity in lung cancer. Study outcomes and limitations: The number of expanded tumor alpha and beta chains correlated with mutation number.

Their specific antigens are unknown. Time point described: sample taken at primary tumor resection. One entry per CDR3 protein results from TCRdb running MiXCR on the 5' RACE reads. The top ten clones hold 15% to 20% of a sample with 6,000 to 8,000 distinct CDR3 sequences, about 7% of them seen once. The sequenced sample was lung tumor tissue, obtained at surgery. These receptors originate from a female donor with early-stage non-small cell lung cancer.

There are a few counts of this clonotype. V is TRBV20-1 and J is TRBJ2-7; 12 bases map to TRBD2. The germline gives CDR1 DFQATT, CDR2 SNEGSKA (reference sequence). V lost 1 base and J lost 7; bases outside the gene matches: 5. CDR3 length equals 14 residues. The CDR3 nucleotides are TGCAGTGCTAGAGGGCCTAGCGGGAGGGAGGAGCAGTACTTC. This encodes CSARGPSGREEQYF.

Regarding this clonotype: A single base separates this from a much larger clone, so it may be a read error. This chain connects TRBV20-1 to TRBJ2-3; 7 nucleotides agree with TRBD2. Germline V gene lookup returns CDR1 DFQATT and CDR2 SNEGSKA (reference sequence). This CDR3 comprises 14 residues. V gave up 1 base and J gave up 5 bases; unmatched junction bases: 6. Here the CDR3 reads CSARASGGVDTQYF. In DNA, the CDR3 is TGCAGTGCTAGAGCTAGCGGTGGAGTAGATACGCAGTATTTT.

The chain recombines TRBV10-3 with TRBJ2-1, with D hard to call. The CDR3 length is 14 residues. The V and J ends lost 4 bases and 6 bases respectively, with 13 bases between them. Germline assignment: CDR1 ENHRY and CDR2 SYGVKD. The CDR3 bases are TGTGCCATCAGTGCGGCAGAATCTATCAATGAGCAGTTCTTC. Its protein product is CAISAAESINEQFF.

By proportion, this clonotype is medium-sized. The chain recombines TRBV5-6 with TRBJ2-2; 7 bases are shared with TRBD1. J was trimmed by 2 bases and V by 1 base; bases with no gene match: 5. This CDR3 has 16 residues. The germline V gene encodes CDR1 SGHDT and CDR2 YYEEEE. CDR3 residues: CASSLRDSPNTGELFF. The DNA of the CDR3 is TGTGCCAGCAGCTTGCGGGACAGCCCCAACACCGGGGAGCTGTTTTTT.

This clonotype is categorized as medium-sized (0.01 to 0.1%). The rearrangement joins TRBV7-8 to TRBJ2-6; 7 bases map to TRBD2. Germline loops: CDR1 SGHVS, CDR2 FQNEAQ. The V segment lost 0 bases and the J segment 0 bases; nucleotides outside the gene matches: 5. This CDR3 is 18 amino acids long. In DNA form, the CDR3 reads TGTGCCAGCAGCTTAGCCGGACTAGACTTCTCTGGGGCCAACGTCCTGACTTTC. It codes for CASSLAGLDFSGANVLTF.

This clonotype is medium-sized in the sample. This rearrangement joins TRBV5-1 to TRBJ1-2; D not certain. CDR3 size: 12 residues. CDR1 and CDR2 (germline): SGHRS, YFSETQ. V lost 0 bases and J 8 bases, leaving 8 bases between the germline ends. This CDR3 is CASSLGLEGYTF. The DNA of the CDR3 is TGCGCCAGCAGCTTGGGATTGGAAGGCTACACCTTC.

This clonotype was observed many times. The chain joins TRBV7-2 to TRBJ2-7, with D possibly matching TRBD1 (6 bases). In germline, CDR1 is SGHTA, CDR2 FQGNSA. Trimming stripped 5 bases from V and 3 bases from J, with 14 bases between. The CDR3 is 14 amino acids. The CDR3 DNA sequence: TGTGCCAGCAGCCAAAGAACAGGGCGCTACGAGCAGTACTTC. It codes for CASSQRTGRYEQYF.

This clonotype was recorded many times. The V and J genes are TRBV30 and TRBJ2-7, with 8 bases lining up with TRBD1. The ends lost 4 bases at V and 0 bases at J; junction bases unmatched: 8. The germline CDR1 and CDR2 sequences are GTSNPN and SVGIG (reference sequence). The CDR3 contains 15 residues. The CDR3 DNA sequence: TGTGCCTGGAAGGACAGGGTCCATAGCTCCTACGAGCAGTACTTC. It codes for CAWKDRVHSSYEQYF.

This clonotype was observed at least ten times. This chain links TRBV19 with TRBJ2-4; the match to TRBD1 covers 7 bases. With 3 bases clipped from V and 1 base from J, the junction kept 9 bases outside the gene matches. Germline CDR1 reads LNHDA; CDR2 reads SQIVND (reference sequence). The CDR3 has 17 amino acids. The CDR3: CASSIRQGASAKNIQYF. DNA of the CDR3: TGTGCCAGTAGTATTCGACAGGGAGCGTCGGCCAAAAACATTCAGTACTTC.

This clonotype is termed medium-sized. J is TRBJ1-1 and V is TRBV12-3 or TRBV12-4; D uncertain. V lost 4 bases, J lost 5 bases, and 11 bases lay in between. The CDR3 is 13 residues long. In DNA, the CDR3 is TGTGCCAGCAGTTCCGAGGGATTTACTGAAGCTTTCTTT. Translating it yields CASSSEGFTEAFF.

In its sample, this clonotype was seen many times. This rearrangement joins TRBV7-2 to TRBJ2-1; D remains ambiguous. V was pared by 1 base and J by 6 bases, with 7 bases between. The germline CDR1 and CDR2 sequences are SGHTA and FQGNSA. CDR3 size: 13 residues. The CDR3 here is CASSLGPSNEQFF. In DNA form, the CDR3 reads TGTGCCAGCAGCTTAGGGCCCAGCAATGAGCAGTTCTTC.

By frequency in the sample, this clonotype is medium-sized (0.01 to 0.1%). This chain connects TRBV20-1 to TRBJ2-1; 11 positions agree with TRBD2. V dropped 6 bases and J dropped 3; count of bases not matched to a gene: 7. In germline, CDR1 is DFQATT, CDR2 SNEGSKA (reference sequence). This CDR3 is built from 15 residues. For the CDR3, the DNA is TGCAGTGCCCGGACTAGCGGGTCTTACTACAATGAGCAGTTCTTC. Translated, it gives CSARTSGSYYNEQFF.

Judged by abundance, this clonotype is large. This rearrangement joins TRBV18 to TRBJ1-1, with unresolved D. The V gene's germline CDR1 is KGHSH and CDR2 LQKENI. The length of the CDR3 is 14 residues. Trimming stripped 0 bases from V and 3 bases from J, with 8 bases between. The CDR3 DNA reads as TGTGCCAGCTCACCACCGGTCACAGACACTGAAGCTTTCTTT. It is translated as CASSPPVTDTEAFF.

This clonotype was detected ten times or more. This chain links TRBV2 with TRBJ2-2; no clear D. CDR3 length: 14 residues. Germline assignment: CDR1 SNHLY and CDR2 FYNNEI. V was pared by 2 bases and J by 6 bases, with 10 bases between. In DNA, the CDR3 is TGTGCCAGCAGTGAATCAACCCGGGCCGGGGAGCTGTTTTTT. This translates into CASSESTRAGELFF.

This clonotype was counted ten times or more. The chain employs TRBV6-6 and TRBJ2-7; 9 bases line up with TRBD1. This CDR3 is 15 amino acids long. The ends lost 0 bases at V and 5 bases at J; junction bases unmatched: 5. The germline V gene has CDR1 MNHNY and CDR2 SVGAGI (reference sequence). CDR3 sequence reads: CASSYSRTGVNEQYF. The CDR3 region has the DNA TGTGCCAGCAGTTACTCGCGGACAGGGGTAAACGAGCAGTACTTC.

The chain employs TRBV25-1 and TRBJ2-1, with TRBD2 matching 12 bases. This CDR3 spans 14 amino acids. V was clipped by 5 bases and J by 7 bases; unmatched bases: 3. Germline V gives CDR1 MGHDK, CDR2 SYGVNS. CDR3: CASSLAGGLNEQFF. The DNA of the CDR3 is TGTGCCAGCAGTCTAGCGGGAGGGCTAAATGAGCAGTTCTTC.

This clonotype was seen many times. This chain uses TRBV5-5 with TRBJ2-5; D gene ambiguous. Germline V gene sequence: CDR1 SGHKS, CDR2 YYEKEE (reference sequence). This CDR3 region has 16 residues. V lost 1 base and J 0 bases, leaving 13 bases between the germline ends. The CDR3 region is CASSLIVASYQETQYF. The CDR3 DNA follows: TGTGCCAGCAGCTTGATCGTAGCATCGTACCAAGAGACCCAGTACTTC.

This clonotype was picked up many times. The junction departs from germline at one end; a sequencing error may be responsible. CDR3 in amino acids: CASSEDGGLDTQYF. The CDR3 nucleotides are TGTGCCAGCAGCGAAGACGGCGGGTTGGATACGCAGTATTTT. The V gene is TRBV14, the J gene TRBJ2-3, with a tentative D call TRBD2 (5 bases). Germline V CDR1 and CDR2: SGHDN, FVKESK. The CDR3 runs 14 residues.

This clonotype was observed at least ten times. The chain uses TRBV20-1 and TRBJ2-3, with TRBD2 matching over 8 bases. The CDR3 sequence is 19 residues long. Germline CDR1 and CDR2: DFQATT and SNEGSKA (reference sequence). With 3 bases clipped from V and 2 bases from J, the junction kept 19 bases outside the gene matches. CDR3 loop: CSASREPSGLLRPTDTQYF. The CDR3 bases are TGCAGTGCTAGTCGGGAGCCTAGCGGGCTTCTCAGGCCCACAGATACGCAGTATTTT.

This clonotype was recorded many times. This sequence joins TRBV7-3 and TRBJ1-3; 8 bases line up with TRBD1. The CDR3 has 15 amino acids. V dropped 5 bases and J dropped 2; count of bases not matched to a gene: 5. Germline V gene lookup returns CDR1 SGHTA and CDR2 FQGTGA. The CDR3 loop is CASSRATGAGNTIYF. CDR3 sequence (DNA): TGTGCCAGCAGCCGAGCGACAGGGGCTGGAAACACCATATATTTT.

This clonotype was recorded many times. The genes are TRBV20-1 and TRBJ2-1, with 8 bases that match TRBD2. The CDR3 is 14 residues long. CDR1 and CDR2 (germline): DFQATT, SNEGSKA (reference sequence). V gave up 1 base and J gave up 8 bases; unmatched junction bases: 7. This CDR3 is CSARGEREIDEQFF. CDR3 bases: TGCAGTGCTAGAGGGGAGCGGGAGATCGATGAGCAGTTCTTC.

The sample holds many counts of this clonotype. The chain carries TRBV7-9 and TRBJ2-5, with TRBD2 identical over 12 bases. The CDR3 extends over 17 amino acids. Germline CDR1 SEHNR, CDR2 FQNEAQ (reference sequence). V was pared by 3 bases and J by 4 bases, with 9 bases of the junction left unmatched. The CDR3 DNA reads as TGTGCCAGCAGCTTTCCGACTAGCGGGGGCAGGAGAGAGACCCAGTACTTC. This gives the protein CASSFPTSGGRRETQYF.

This clonotype was picked up many times. This rearrangement joins TRBV30 to TRBJ1-1; D remains unclear. Germline V CDR1 and CDR2: GTSNPN, SVGIG (reference sequence). This CDR3 has 11 residues. V was clipped by 3 bases and J by 10 bases, with 12 bases between them. CDR3 sequence reads: CAWSSGRRAFF. CDR3 nucleotides: TGTGCCTGGAGCTCGGGAAGGCGAGCTTTCTTT.

This clonotype is medium-sized by share. V and J are TRBV29-1 and TRBJ1-6, with a weak D call TRBD1 (5 bases). Trimming shortened V by 6 bases and J by 8 bases, and 14 bases separated the two germline ends. CDR1 and CDR2 from the germline V gene are SQVTM and ANQGSEA. The CDR3 contains 13 residues. DNA of the CDR3: TGCAGCGTGGATGGAGGGGTCGATTCACCCCTCCACTTT. This codes for CSVDGGVDSPLHF.

This clonotype was found many times. The chain is built from TRBV5-1 and TRBJ2-1; D is unclear. The CDR3 covers 12 residues. The germline CDR1 and CDR2 sequences are SGHRS and YFSETQ. V lost 0 bases and J 5 bases, leaving 3 bases between the germline ends. CDR3 nucleotides: TGCGCCAGCAGCTTGGAGAACAATGAGCAGTTCTTC. It encodes CASSLENNEQFF.

This clonotype was counted ten times or more. The junction departs from germline at one end; a sequencing error may be responsible. The chain couples TRBV6-1 to TRBJ2-4; D might be TRBD2 (8 bases). This CDR3 is 14 amino acids long. Germline V lookup: CDR1 MNHNS, CDR2 SASEGT. The CDR3 sequence: CASTNYGLAGGGNF. CDR3 DNA: TGTGCCAGCACCAACTATGGACTAGCAGGGGGAGGGAACTTC.

This clonotype is classed as medium-sized. This rearrangement joins TRBV4-1 to TRBJ2-2, with a tentative D call TRBD1 (6 bases). Per the germline V gene, CDR1 is MGHRA and CDR2 is YSYEKL. V lost 1 base and J 5 bases, leaving 20 bases between the germline ends. The CDR3 is 18 residues long. The CDR3 sequence: CASSQGPGGPRGTGELFF. CDR3 nucleotide sequence: TGCGCCAGCAGCCAAGGTCCAGGTGGGCCAAGGGGGACCGGGGAGCTGTTTTTT.

This clonotype showed up many times. The chain couples TRBV20-1 to TRBJ2-7; 7 bases fit TRBD2. V lost 8 bases to trimming and J lost 4 bases; unmatched junction nucleotides: 11. This CDR3 has 13 residues. Germline CDR1 DFQATT, CDR2 SNEGSKA (reference sequence). CDR3 nucleotides: TGCAGTCCGAGGGGCGGGAGAGAATACGAGCAGTACTTC. It specifies CSPRGGREYEQYF.

There are many counts of this clonotype. V usage is TRBV14 and J usage is TRBJ2-2; D unresolved. The CDR3 has 14 residues. V lost 0 bases to trimming and J lost 4 bases, with 6 bases between them. Per germline, CDR1 SGHDN and CDR2 FVKESK. The CDR3 sequence is CASSQEIRTGELFF. The CDR3, as DNA: TGTGCCAGCAGCCAAGAAATACGCACCGGGGAGCTGTTTTTT. The variable domain in full, with the rest retrieved from reference TRBV14 and TRBJ2-2, is EAGVTQFPSHSVIEKGQTVTLRCDPISGHDNLYWYRRVMGKEIKFLLHFVKESKQDESGMPNNRFLAERTGGTYSTLKVQPAELEDSGVYFCASSQEIRTGELFFGEGSRLTVL.

This clonotype is deemed medium-sized. The V gene is TRBV7-6, the J gene TRBJ1-4, with 7 positions matching TRBD1. The CDR3 is 15 amino acids. V lost 5 bases, J lost 7 bases, and 10 bases stayed unmatched. Per the germline V gene, CDR1 is SGHVS and CDR2 is FNYEAQ. The CDR3 DNA sequence: TGTGCCAGCAGCACCCACAGGGGCTCGGGTGAAAAACTGTTTTTT. Amino acid sequence: CASSTHRGSGEKLFF.